Each of the 15 T cell receptor beta chains below was sequenced from the same sample in a study of CD8+CD57+ T cells in acquired aplastic anemia. Genomic DNA provided the template from which TCR beta VDJ and CDR3 profiles were obtained. TCRdb itself ran the reads through MiXCR, one entry per CDR3 protein. Here the sample spans around 250,000 distinct CDR3 sequences, around 60% being singletons. The specimen sequenced was sorted CD4+, CD8+, or CD8+CD57+ T cells (not recorded which) from PBMCs. All receptors come from a human donor with severe aplastic anemia or a healthy control (not recorded which).

The J gene is TRBJ2-5, the V gene TRBV7-2; 9 nucleotides align to TRBD1. Germline loops: CDR1 SGHTA, CDR2 FQGNSA. CDR3 length equals 13 residues. Trimming cost V 6 bases and J 4 bases; bases outside gene matches: 3. The CDR3 nucleotides read TGTGCCAGCAGTCGGACAGGGGCAGAGACCCAGTACTTC. It is translated as CASSRTGAETQYF.

The chain uses TRBV7-8 and TRBJ1-1; D is ambiguous. This CDR3 contains 13 residues. Trimming pared 3 bases from V and 8 bases from J, leaving 13 bases between. Per germline, CDR1 SGHVS and CDR2 FQNEAQ. CDR3 nucleotide sequence: TGTGCCAGCAGCTTTATTCCGGTTACCGAAGCTTTCTTT. Translating it yields CASSFIPVTEAFF.

The chain couples TRBV7-2 to TRBJ1-2; D is unresolved. The germline V gene encodes CDR1 SGHTA and CDR2 FQGNSA. Trimming removed 3 bases at V and 1 base at J, with 9 bases between. The CDR3 has 14 amino acids. CDR3 in DNA: TGTGCCAGCAGCTTGGGGATAGATAACTATGGCTACACCTTC. Residues: CASSLGIDNYGYTF.

This clonotype showed up just a few times. J is TRBJ2-3 and V is TRBV24-1; D is uncertain. The V gene lost 4 bases and the J gene lost 1 base, with 14 bases spanning the gap. Germline V lookup: CDR1 KGHDR, CDR2 SFDVKD. CDR3 length: 16 residues. Here the CDR3 DNA reads TGTGCCACCAGTGACCCGGGCCTCTCTGGCACAGATACGCAGTATTTT. As protein: CATSDPGLSGTDTQYF.

This clonotype was counted many times. This chain connects TRBV19 to TRBJ1-3; D is possibly TRBD1 (5 bases). Trimming pared 7 bases from V and 0 bases from J, leaving 13 bases between. The V gene's germline CDR1 is LNHDA and CDR2 SQIVND (reference sequence). The CDR3 spans 15 residues. The CDR3 sequence: CASTGRTNSGNTIYF. The CDR3, as DNA: TGTGCCAGTACCGGACGGACAAACTCTGGAAACACCATATATTTT.

The chain joins TRBV24-1 to TRBJ2-7, with D unresolved. Germline-derived CDR1 and CDR2 are KGHDR and SFDVKD. V was trimmed by 1 base and J by 7 bases, leaving 19 bases between them. The CDR3 covers 16 residues. For the CDR3, the DNA is TGTGCCACCAGTGATTTCCGGGCCTACTCCTACAATGAGCAGTACTTC. The encoded protein is CATSDFRAYSYNEQYF.

The chain recombines TRBV20-1 with TRBJ1-1; possible D gene TRBD1, 5 bases. Looked up from germline, CDR1 is DFQATT and CDR2 is SNEGSKA (reference sequence). V lost 5 bases and J 11 bases, leaving 21 bases between the germline ends. The CDR3 runs to 13 residues. The CDR3 DNA reads TGCAGTGCTCATCTTTCAGGGAGCGGAGCGGCTTTCTTT. It is translated as CSAHLSGSGAAFF.

This clonotype showed up just once. The chain couples TRBV15 to TRBJ1-5, with TRBD1 matching over 7 bases. CDR1 is LNHNV and CDR2 is YYDKDF in the germline V gene (reference sequence). The CDR3 sequence is 15 residues long. V gave up 8 bases and J gave up 0 bases; unmatched junction bases: 7. DNA of the CDR3: TGTGCCACCGAGGGACAGCCAACTAGCAATCAGCCCCAGCATTTT. Encoded protein: CATEGQPTSNQPQHF.

This clonotype has ten or more counts. The chain couples TRBV11-2 to TRBJ2-1, with 7 bases matching TRBD1. CDR1 and CDR2 from the germline V gene are SGHAT and FQNNGV. The CDR3 runs 17 residues. V dropped 3 bases and J dropped 4; count of bases not matched to a gene: 12. This CDR3 is CASSLRIGQADYNEQFF. In nucleotides, the CDR3 is TGTGCCAGCAGCTTGCGGATAGGACAGGCCGATTACAATGAGCAGTTCTTC.

This rearrangement joins TRBV7-3 to TRBJ2-7; a possible D gene is TRBD1 (5 bases). V shed 5 bases and J shed 7 bases, with 18 bases lying between them. Germline values: CDR1 SGHTA, CDR2 FQGTGA. The CDR3 spans 14 residues. CDR3 residues: CASSAWGGSLEQYF. In DNA form, the CDR3 reads TGTGCCAGCAGCGCGTGGGGCGGTTCCTTGGAGCAGTACTTC.

This clonotype turned up a few times. V and J are TRBV18 and TRBJ1-2; 7 bases match TRBD1. Germline CDR1 reads KGHSH; CDR2 reads LQKENI. The CDR3 is made up of 14 amino acids. V shed 6 bases, J shed 2 bases, and the junction held 6 bases outside the gene matches. DNA for the CDR3: TGTGCCAGCTCTCCCGCACAGGGGAACTATGGCTACACCTTC. Amino acids: CASSPAQGNYGYTF.

The rearrangement links TRBV9 to TRBJ2-2; 10 nucleotides align to TRBD2. The CDR3 sequence is 15 residues long. Looked up from germline, CDR1 is SGDLS and CDR2 is YYNGEE. V dropped 1 base and J dropped 6; count of bases not matched to a gene: 3. Here the CDR3 reads CASSVSGGASGELFF. The CDR3 DNA reads TGTGCCAGCAGCGTAAGCGGGGGGGCCTCCGGGGAGCTGTTTTTT.

Notes on this clonotype: Compared with germline, one end of the junction differs, possibly owing to a read error. The chain employs TRBV5-1 and TRBJ2-2; unclear D gene. Germline V lookup: CDR1 SGHRS, CDR2 YFSETQ. The CDR3 has 14 residues. As DNA, the CDR3 is TGCGCCGGCAGCTTGTTCGGCAAAGGCGGGGAGCTGTTTTTT. It yields the protein CAGSLFGKGGELFF.

This rearrangement joins TRBV4-2 to TRBJ2-1; 7 nucleotides agree with TRBD1. The CDR3 runs to 12 residues. After removal of 4 bases from V and 7 bases from J, the junction contained 1 base not matched to a gene. Germline values: CDR1 LGHNA, CDR2 YNFKEQ. The CDR3 DNA sequence: TGTGCCAGCAGCCCACAGGGGAATGAGCAGTTCTTC. Translation: CASSPQGNEQFF.

This clonotype has at least ten counts. This chain connects TRBV7-3 to TRBJ2-2, with D unclear. CDR1 and CDR2 from the germline V gene are SGHTA and FQGTGA. CDR3 length equals 13 residues. V gave up 3 bases and J gave up 4 bases, with 6 bases separating them. The CDR3 reads CASSLQVTGELFF. CDR3 DNA: TGTGCCAGCAGCTTGCAAGTCACCGGGGAGCTGTTTTTT.